This T cell receptor (beta chain) was identified in a study of T cell responses to AZD1222 COVID-19 vaccine (dated by TCRdb to the early 2020s). As for the study more broadly: TCR sequencing was performed for roughly 250 trial participants, of whom about 200 were given two doses of AZD1222 and around 25 were given two doses of MenACWY control vaccine. Trial participants were enrolled by age into 18-55, 56-69 and 70-plus year subgroups, with 148, 28 and 57 TCR-sequenced participants respectively.

The time point label corresponds to: about 28 days (+/-7) after the second vaccine dose. Because spike-specific TCR depth and breadth did not differ between the two schedules, AZD1222 recipients who got a second dose at roughly 4 weeks were pooled with those who got a second dose at roughly 12 weeks. Vaccinee samples came from UK trials COV001 and COV002, including a single-blind randomized controlled phase 2/3 trial of AZD1222 (ChAdOx1 nCoV-19) in healthy adults. For TCRbeta chain sequencing, PBMC samples were collected from trial participants at day 0 and at day 28 after the second dose. General conclusions and limits of the study: Nearly half of unique spike-specific TCRs reportedly recognized epitopes outside regions mutated in the B.1.351 and B.1.1.7 variants. Participants were mostly white British and included more females than males, and it was suggested by the authors that clonal diversity may have been underestimated. CD4 TCRs associated with the vaccine covered the entire spike protein, and the dominant responses were in regions 160-218 and 743-854. Because no day 14 peak-response samples were available, the repertoires could be characterized only after the peak T cell response. Conclusions about previously exposed vaccinees are limited because only a handful of AZD1222 recipients were SARS-CoV-2 seropositive at baseline. After two AZD1222 doses, spike-specific TCR breadth and depth were significantly higher than at day 0 and than in MenACWY recipients. In the small 56-69-year group, the increase in depth fell short of significance, most likely because of low power.

The CDR3 regions of human TCRbeta chains were analyzed by immunosequencing. The published analysis was carried out like this. Repertoire TCRs were matched against a reference library of SARS-CoV-2-specific TCRs generated with the MIRA antigen-specificity platform. Breadth was defined as the fraction of unique TCRs that were SARS-CoV-2-associated, and depth was defined as the fraction of total T cells that were SARS-CoV-2-associated. Each spike-specific TCR was assigned to its reactive spike region and to a CD4 or CD8 class using the MIRA data. Log10-transformed breadth and depth values were compared by one-way ANOVA with Sidak's multiple comparisons tests. TCRdb took over this immuneACCESS table, retaining in-frame rearrangements with V and J assigned. Such tables are incomplete; in checked studies, under half of the missing clones stem from an unresolved V gene, and the remainder is unexplained. The D gene and trimming were derived from the DNA, and the V and J assignments and clone size from that table. The table for this sample lists tens of thousands of clones; around 82% of them were counted only once. The biggest ten clones account for around 50% of the sample.

About this clone: It lacks a known antigen. Qualities for individual bases were not recorded, and no much larger clone is one base off.

CDR1 and CDR2 are read off the germline V gene as SGHTA and FQGNSA. Relative to germline, V is missing 5 bases and J is missing 6 bases, with 11 bases of the junction outside any gene match. From cysteine to phenylalanine, the CDR3 is 16 amino acids long. Only the CDR3 portion is preserved as DNA: 48 bases, with reading frame beginning at the first base. The TCR comes from an adult who received the AZD1222 COVID-19 vaccine. The starting material was peripheral blood, obtained 28 days after the second AZD1222 dose. The receptor chain draws on TRBV7-2 and TRBJ2-2; 8 bases in the middle match TRBD2. The bases read TGTGCCAGCAGCGCTACGGGACTAGGGAGCGCCGGGGAGCTGTTTTTT. This is translated as CASSATGLGSAGELFF.